The clone carrying this TCR beta chain occurred a few times. Time point meaning: pre-sensitization, week 0. The treatment here: therapeutic diphenylcyclopropenone sensitization with weekly scalp DPC. The record originates from a study of human T cells and chemical hapten exposure. Study at large: Mostly female patients had alopecia areata, totalis or universalis.

The CDR3 loop spans 15 amino acids. The V gene's germline CDR1 is SGHTA and CDR2 FQGNSA. Trimming took 1 base from V and 10 from J, leaving 14 bases between them. TCRdb fed the RACE reads into MiXCR, producing one record per CDR3 protein. The sample includes around 380,000 distinct CDR3 sequences, 4.5% to 7% of them seen just once. V is TRBV7-2 and J is TRBJ1-6; the D is unclear. This clonotype was obtained from a young woman with alopecia areata. Some clones in this sample may be carry-over from other donors' samples. The starting material was whole blood, obtained in connection with sensitization to the hapten diphenylcyclopropenone (DPC). This CDR3 reads CASSLDPYGDSPLHF. DNA of the CDR3: TGTGCCAGCAGCTTAGACCCATACGGAGACTCACCCCTCCACTTT.